This T cell receptor beta chain is from a study of spatial heterogeneity in lung cancer. Looking at the study overall: The study consistently detected more beta-chain than alpha-chain sequences. The mean occurrence of each unique TCR and UMI combination in raw reads exceeded eight.

Study-wide findings and caveats: Ubiquitous expanded tumor TCRs were seen in blood more at resection than at follow-up.

Time point specified: sample taken at primary tumor resection. Tumor, nontumor lung or frozen PBMC supplied whole RNA that was sequenced unsorted. One entry per CDR3 protein, called by TCRdb with MiXCR from the 5' RACE reads. This table has 6,500 to 9,000 distinct CDR3 sequences, roughly 9.2% appearing once. This clonotype showed up many times. Its antigen is unidentified. This TCR was sampled from a male donor with early-stage non-small cell lung cancer. This specimen was PBMCs, taken at surgery.

The CDR3 DNA reads as TGTGCCAGCAGCCCGGACGACCCCGACGAGCAGTACTTC. Protein: CASSPDDPDEQYF. The chain has TRBV3-1 and TRBJ2-7; no reliable D call. Germline-derived CDR1 and CDR2 are LGHDT and YNNKEL (reference sequence). This CDR3 is 13 amino acids long. V dropped 4 bases and J dropped 5 bases, with 12 bases sitting between them.